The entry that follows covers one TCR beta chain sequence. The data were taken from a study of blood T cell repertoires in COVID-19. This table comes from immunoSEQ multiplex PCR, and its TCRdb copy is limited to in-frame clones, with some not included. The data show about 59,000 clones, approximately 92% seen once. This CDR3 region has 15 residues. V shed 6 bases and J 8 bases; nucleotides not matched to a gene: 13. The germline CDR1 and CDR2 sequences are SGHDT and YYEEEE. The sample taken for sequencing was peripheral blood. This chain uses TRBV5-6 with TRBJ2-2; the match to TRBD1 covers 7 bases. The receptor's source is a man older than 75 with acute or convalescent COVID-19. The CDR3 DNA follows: TGTGCCAGCACCTCACTGAGGGGGCCCCGTGGGGAGCTGTTTTTT. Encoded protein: CASTSLRGPRGELFF.